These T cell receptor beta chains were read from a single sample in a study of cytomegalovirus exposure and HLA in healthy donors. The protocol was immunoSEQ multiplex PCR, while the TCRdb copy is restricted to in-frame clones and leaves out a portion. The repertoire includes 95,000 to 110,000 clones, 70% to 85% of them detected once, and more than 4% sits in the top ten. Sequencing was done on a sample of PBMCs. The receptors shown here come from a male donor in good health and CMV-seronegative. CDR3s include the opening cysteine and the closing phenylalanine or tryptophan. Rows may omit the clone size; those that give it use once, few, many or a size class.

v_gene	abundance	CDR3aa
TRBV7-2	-	CASSGLAGVTTGELFF
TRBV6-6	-	CASSFGQNFEAFF
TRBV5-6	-	CASSFRSTDTQYF
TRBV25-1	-	CASSDSGSIYEQYF
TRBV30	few	CAWSVASGRNYEQYF
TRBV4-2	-	CASSQEPGQASYEQYF
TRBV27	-	CASGFGGAAYNEQFF
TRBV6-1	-	CASTEAGLAGGPEETQYF
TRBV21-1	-	CASSKALAGETQYF
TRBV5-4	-	CASSPLAKNIQYF
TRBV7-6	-	CASSSTSGKEQYF
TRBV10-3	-	CAISGAGTGLDEQFF
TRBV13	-	CASSQRDRVTDTQYF
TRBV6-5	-	CASSYLSGDYGYTF
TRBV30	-	CAWKPLAATYEQYF
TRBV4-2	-	CASRPGQGRYTF
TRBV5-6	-	CASSPGTVTYEQYF
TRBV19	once	CASSMGSSYEQYF
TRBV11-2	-	CASSLDSLSSYNEQFF
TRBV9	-	CASSVATVGGSQSPYNEQFF
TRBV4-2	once	CASSQYSNTGELFF
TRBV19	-	CATKDRFNTGELFF
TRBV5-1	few	CASSFKIRGSGNTIYF
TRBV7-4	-	CASSRDRGNGYTF
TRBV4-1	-	CASSQDWGGTTKETQYF
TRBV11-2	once	CASSFRSGSGYEQYF
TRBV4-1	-	CASSQDSGAYNEQFF
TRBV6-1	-	CASSKETGLGEQYF
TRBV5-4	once	CASSLVAATDTQYF
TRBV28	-	CASAGQGAKNIQYF
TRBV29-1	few	CSVEEGLDINEQFF
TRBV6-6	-	CASSQPGIYNEQFF
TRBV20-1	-	CSAREGNIQYF
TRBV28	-	CASSSGQGAVETQYF
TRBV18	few	CASSPGLAGNEQFF
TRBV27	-	CASSLNPRGNTIYF
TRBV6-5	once	CASSYEGARNTGELFF
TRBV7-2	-	CASSFGTGMNTEAFF
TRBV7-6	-	CASSLGKREGDEQYF
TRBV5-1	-	CASSREAYEQYF
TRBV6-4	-	CASSDTPGGYYNEQFF
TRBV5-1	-	CASSLGVADYEQYF
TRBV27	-	CASSWDRSNQPQHF
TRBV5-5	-	CASSPGLAGHNEQFF
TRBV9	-	CASSVGVTGSYEQYF
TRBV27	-	CASSFFHLAQPNNEQFF
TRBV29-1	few	CSVGLSNTGELFF
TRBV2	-	CASRAGQGKNTEAFF
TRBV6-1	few	CASRREAGAGYEQYF
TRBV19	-	CASGTGEYLSSGNTIYF
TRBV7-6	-	CASSLEAAQANQPQHF
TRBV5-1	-	CASSPGTNQETQYF
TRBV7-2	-	CASSLALTSGRLEQYF
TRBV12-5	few	CATGSISGANVLTF